The clone carrying this T cell receptor beta chain appeared a single time. The antigen is unknown. This sample is part of a study of graft-versus-host responses after intestinal transplantation. Study context: All of the recipients had induction that used anti-thymocyte globulin, then tacrolimus and steroids for roughly three years. The study's findings and limits: Recipient-marrow GvH clones were detected, some having first appeared in ileum or blood.

CDR3 length equals 14 residues. Germline assignment: CDR1 LGHNA and CDR2 YNFKEQ. V was pared by 2 bases and J by 5 bases, with 12 bases between. Only in-frame clones appear in the TCRdb table, and some are missing; sequencing was by immunoSEQ multiplex PCR. The sample lists approximately 120,000 clones, approximately 94% occurring once. The sequencing used unstimulated CD4+ T cells sorted from spleen or lymph node cells, collected before intestinal transplant. J is TRBJ1-1 and V is TRBV4-2; D might be TRBD1 (6 bases). This TCR was recovered from a human donor who received an intestinal transplant. The CDR3 loop reads CASSQNRVGTEAFF. The CDR3 coding sequence is TGTGCCAGCAGCCAAAACAGGGTTGGGACTGAAGCTTTCTTT.